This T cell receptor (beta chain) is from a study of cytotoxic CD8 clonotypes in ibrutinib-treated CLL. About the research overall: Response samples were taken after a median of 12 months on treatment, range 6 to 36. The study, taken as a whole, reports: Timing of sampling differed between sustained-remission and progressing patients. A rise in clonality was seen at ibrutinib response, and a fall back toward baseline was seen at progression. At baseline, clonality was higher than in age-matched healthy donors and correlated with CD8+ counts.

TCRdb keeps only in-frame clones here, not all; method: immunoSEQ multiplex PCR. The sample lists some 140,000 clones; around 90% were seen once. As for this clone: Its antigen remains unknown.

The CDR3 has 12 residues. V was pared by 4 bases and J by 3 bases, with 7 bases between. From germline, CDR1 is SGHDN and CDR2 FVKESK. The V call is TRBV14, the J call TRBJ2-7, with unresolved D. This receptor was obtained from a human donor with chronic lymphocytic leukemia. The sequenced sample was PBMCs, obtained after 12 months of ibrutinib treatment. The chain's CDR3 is CASSLSSYEQYF. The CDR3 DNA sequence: TGTGCCAGCAGCCTAAGCAGCTACGAGCAGTACTTC.